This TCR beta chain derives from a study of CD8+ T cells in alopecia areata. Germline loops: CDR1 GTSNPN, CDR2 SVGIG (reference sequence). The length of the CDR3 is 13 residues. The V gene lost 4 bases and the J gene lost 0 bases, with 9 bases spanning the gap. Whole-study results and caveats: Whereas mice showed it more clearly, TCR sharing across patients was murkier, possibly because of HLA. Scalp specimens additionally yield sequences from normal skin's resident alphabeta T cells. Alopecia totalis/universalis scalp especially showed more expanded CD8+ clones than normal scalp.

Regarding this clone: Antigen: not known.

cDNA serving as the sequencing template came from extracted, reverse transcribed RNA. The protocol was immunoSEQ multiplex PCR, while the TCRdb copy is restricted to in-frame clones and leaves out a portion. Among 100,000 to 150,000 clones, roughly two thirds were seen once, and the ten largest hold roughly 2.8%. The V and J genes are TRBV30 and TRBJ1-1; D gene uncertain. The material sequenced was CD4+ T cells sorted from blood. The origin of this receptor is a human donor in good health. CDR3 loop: CAWNGRMNTEAFF. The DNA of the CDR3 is TGTGCCTGGAATGGGCGAATGAACACTGAAGCTTTCTTT.